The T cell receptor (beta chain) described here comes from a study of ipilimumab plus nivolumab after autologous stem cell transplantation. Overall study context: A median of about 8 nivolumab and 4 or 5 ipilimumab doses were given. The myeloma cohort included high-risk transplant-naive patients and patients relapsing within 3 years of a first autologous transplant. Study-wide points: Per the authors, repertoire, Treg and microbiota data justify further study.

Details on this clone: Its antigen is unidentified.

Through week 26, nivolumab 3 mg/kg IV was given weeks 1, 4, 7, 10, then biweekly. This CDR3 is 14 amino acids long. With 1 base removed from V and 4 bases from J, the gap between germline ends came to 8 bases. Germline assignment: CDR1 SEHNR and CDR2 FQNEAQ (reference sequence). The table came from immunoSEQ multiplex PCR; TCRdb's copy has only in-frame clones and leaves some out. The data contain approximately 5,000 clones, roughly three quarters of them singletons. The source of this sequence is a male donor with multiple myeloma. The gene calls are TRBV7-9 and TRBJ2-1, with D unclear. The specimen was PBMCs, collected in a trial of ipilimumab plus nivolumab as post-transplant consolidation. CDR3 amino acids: CASSLGVEYNEQFF. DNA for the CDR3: TGTGCCAGCAGCTTAGGAGTGGAGTACAATGAGCAGTTCTTC.